The entry below describes one TCR beta chain. Its antigen is still unknown. The source of the sample is a study of cytomegalovirus exposure and HLA in healthy donors. General study findings and limits: The study labeled approximately 150 TCR beta chains cytomegalovirus-associated. The authors confirmed in vitro that a few CMV-associated chains were specific for CMV antigens.

V was pared by 3 bases and J by 2 bases, with 5 bases between. This CDR3 is 12 amino acids long. CDR1 and CDR2 from the germline V gene are SGHRS and YFSETQ. The protocol was immunoSEQ multiplex PCR, while the TCRdb copy is restricted to in-frame clones and leaves out a portion. This sample has approximately 200,000 clones; about three quarters occur once, and the top ten carry less than 1.5%. This chain links TRBV5-1 with TRBJ2-5; weak D call: TRBD2 (5 bases). The source is a woman aged 25-40 years in good health and CMV-seronegative. The sequencing sample was made of PBMCs. The CDR3 coding sequence is TGCGCCAGCAGCTGGACTCAAGAGACCCAGTACTTC. It specifies CASSWTQETQYF.